These 8 T cell receptor beta chains originate from one sample sequenced in a study of regulatory and conventional T cells in RAG deficiency. Blood CD4+ CD25-low CD127-high conventional T cells supplied the genomic DNA template. Sequenced by immunoSEQ multiplex PCR; TCRdb stores in-frame clones only, minus some. The data hold under 45,000 clones, with about three quarters observed a single time. These data were also filed under a second study, of regulatory T cells. That investigation notes: Primers: 52 TRBV forward and 13 TRBJ reverse.

Specimen: CD4+ effector T cells sorted from blood. These receptor sequences come from a human donor in good health.

CDR3: CASSFGRGYEQYF. The DNA of the CDR3 is TGTGCCAGCAGCTTCGGGAGGGGCTACGAGCAGTACTTC. This chain links TRBV7-3 with TRBJ2-7; 8 nucleotides line up with TRBD2. The CDR3 is 13 amino acids. The trim removed 3 bases at V and 3 bases at J, leaving 1 base unmatched. Germline loops: CDR1 SGHTA, CDR2 FQGTGA.

The CDR3 coding sequence is TGCAGCGTTGAATGGACAGGGCGTGGCGGGGAGCTGTTTTTT. The encoded protein is CSVEWTGRGGELFF. This rearrangement joins TRBV29-1 to TRBJ2-2; 8 nucleotides align to TRBD1. The J segment lost 7 bases and the V segment lost 2 bases, leaving 6 bases of the junction unmatched. Per germline, CDR1 SQVTM and CDR2 ANQGSEA. This CDR3 comprises 14 residues.

V and J are TRBV4-1 and TRBJ2-2; D is undetermined. The V end was cut by 6 bases, the J end by 5 bases, with 19 bases between. Germline V gives CDR1 MGHRA, CDR2 YSYEKL. CDR3 length: 16 residues. This CDR3 is CASRPAPERRTGELFF. DNA of the CDR3: TGCGCCAGCAGACCCGCGCCGGAGCGAAGGACCGGGGAGCTGTTTTTT.

The chain employs TRBV9 and TRBJ1-1, with D tentatively TRBD1 (5 bases). Germline CDR1 SGDLS, CDR2 YYNGEE. Trimming took off 2 bases at V and 0 bases at J, with 8 bases between the two ends. The CDR3 is made up of 14 amino acids. The CDR3 coding sequence is TGTGCCAGCAGCGTCGCAGGGTTGAACACTGAAGCTTTCTTT. Its translation is CASSVAGLNTEAFF.

This clone has only a few counts. Other DNA sequences in this specimen translate into the identical CDR3. As DNA, the CDR3 is TGTGCCAGTACCCCAGGCCAAGCTAACTATGGCTACACCTTC. This translates into CASTPGQANYGYTF. The chain couples TRBV19 to TRBJ1-2; no reliable D call. There are 14 residues in the CDR3. Per germline, CDR1 LNHDA and CDR2 SQIVND (reference sequence). Trimming took 7 bases from V and 0 from J, leaving 12 bases between them. The full variable domain, completed using reference TRBV19 and TRBJ1-2, is DGGITQSPKYLFRKEGQNVTLSCEQNLNHDAMYWYRQDPGQGLRLIYYSQIVNDFQKGDIAEGYSVSREKKESFPLTVTSAQKNPTAFYLCASTPGQANYGYTFGSGTRLTVV.

The V gene is TRBV7-2, the J gene TRBJ1-5, with 12 bases matching TRBD1. Trimming took 2 bases from V and 6 from J; bases not matched to a gene: 8. The germline gives CDR1 SGHTA, CDR2 FQGNSA. The CDR3 runs 17 residues. The CDR3 loop is CASSLFSGTGGSQPQHF. The CDR3 DNA follows: TGTGCCAGCAGCTTATTCTCCGGGACAGGGGGCTCTCAGCCCCAGCATTTT.

This clone came up a few times. V is TRBV30 and J is TRBJ2-2; 7 bases match TRBD1. Germline V gene sequence: CDR1 GTSNPN, CDR2 SVGIG (reference sequence). With 5 bases clipped from V and 3 bases from J, the junction kept 6 bases outside the gene matches. The CDR3 has 14 residues. CDR3 protein: CAWLDRPDTGELFF. In nucleotides, the CDR3 is TGTGCCTGGCTGGACAGGCCGGACACCGGGGAGCTGTTTTTT.

The CDR3 DNA reads TGTGCCAGCAGTGGGTCTAGCGCCTACAATGAGCAGTTCTTC. Translation gives CASSGSSAYNEQFF. The V and J genes are TRBV2 and TRBJ2-1, with D maybe TRBD2 (6 bases). Between the trimmed V and J ends, which lost 4 bases and 2 bases, there was a span of 9 bases. Germline lookup yields CDR1 SNHLY and CDR2 FYNNEI. The CDR3 contains 14 residues.